What follows are 5 T cell receptor beta chains derived from one specimen sequenced in a study of human T cells and chemical hapten exposure. One entry per CDR3 protein, called by TCRdb with MiXCR from the RACE reads. The sample lists about 160,000 distinct CDR3 sequences; around a quarter were seen once. Time point indicated: patch test 3, about 24 weeks after DPC sensitization. As to treatment: therapeutic diphenylcyclopropenone sensitization with weekly scalp DPC. The specimen comprised whole blood, sampled in connection with sensitization to the hapten diphenylcyclopropenone (DPC). All receptors derive from a woman aged 18-35 years with alopecia areata. Some clones in this sample may be carry-over from other donors' samples.

The sample holds a few counts of this clonotype. The chain couples TRBV20-1 to TRBJ2-3; 7 nucleotides agree with TRBD2. Per germline, CDR1 DFQATT and CDR2 SNEGSKA (reference sequence). V trimming: 4 bases; J trimming: 1 base; junction bases outside the gene matches: 5. CDR3 size: 14 residues. The CDR3 DNA follows: TGCAGTGCTATGGGAGGGAGAGGCACAGATACGCAGTATTTT. Its protein is CSAMGGRGTDTQYF.

Ten or more counts support this clonotype. As DNA, the CDR3 is TGTGCCAGCAGCTTAACAGGCGGACTAGCGGGAGAAACTGAGCAGTTCTTC. Translating gives CASSLTGGLAGETEQFF. The chain employs TRBV7-6 and TRBJ2-1, with 13 bases lining up with TRBD2. The CDR3 totals 17 residues. CDR1 and CDR2 from the germline V gene are SGHVS and FNYEAQ. The trim removed 2 bases at V and 9 bases at J, leaving 10 bases unmatched. Combining the CDR3 with reference TRBV7-6 and TRBJ2-1 gives the whole variable domain GAGVSQSPRYKVTKRGQDVALRCDPISGHVSLYWYRQALGQGPEFLTYFNYEAQQDKSGLPNDRFSAERPEGSISTLTIQRTEQRDSAMYRCASSLTGGLAGETEQFFGPGTRLTVL.

The V gene is TRBV6-6, the J gene TRBJ2-1; TRBD1 aligns across 7 bases. The V gene's germline CDR1 is MNHNY and CDR2 SVGAGI (reference sequence). Unmatched junction bases numbered 6, after V lost 7 bases and J lost 9 bases. The CDR3 is 12 amino acids. CDR3 in amino acids: CASTQGNSEQFF. The CDR3 nucleotides read TGTGCCAGCACACAGGGGAACAGTGAGCAGTTCTTC.

V gene TRBV7-2 combines with J gene TRBJ2-1, with 7 bases aligning to TRBD2. Germline CDR1 SGHTA, CDR2 FQGNSA. The trim removed 5 bases at V and 8 bases at J, leaving 3 bases unmatched. The CDR3 runs to 12 residues. Written as DNA, the CDR3 is TGTGCCAGCAGCCACGGGGGGTATGAGCAGTTCTTC. This translates into CASSHGGYEQFF.

V and J are TRBV7-2 and TRBJ2-1, with 8 bases fitting TRBD2. The CDR3 is made up of 15 amino acids. Unmatched junction bases numbered 7, after V lost 1 base and J lost 8 bases. Per germline, CDR1 SGHTA and CDR2 FQGNSA. This chain's CDR3 is CASSLEMVAGYEQFF. CDR3 bases: TGTGCCAGCAGCTTAGAGATGGTAGCGGGGTATGAGCAGTTCTTC.